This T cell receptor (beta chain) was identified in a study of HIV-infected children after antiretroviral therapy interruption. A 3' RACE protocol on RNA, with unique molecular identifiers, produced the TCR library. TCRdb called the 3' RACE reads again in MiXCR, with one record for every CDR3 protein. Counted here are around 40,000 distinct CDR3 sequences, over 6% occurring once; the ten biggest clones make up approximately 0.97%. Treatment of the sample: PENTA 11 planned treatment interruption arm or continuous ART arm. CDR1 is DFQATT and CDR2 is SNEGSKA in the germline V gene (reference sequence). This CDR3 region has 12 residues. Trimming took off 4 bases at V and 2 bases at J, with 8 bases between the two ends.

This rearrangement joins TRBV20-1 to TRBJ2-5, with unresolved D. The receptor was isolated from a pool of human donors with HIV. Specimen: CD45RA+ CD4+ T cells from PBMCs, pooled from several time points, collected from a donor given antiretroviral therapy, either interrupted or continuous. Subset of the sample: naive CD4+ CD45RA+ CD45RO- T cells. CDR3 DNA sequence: TGCAGTGCTACGCTAGTTCAAGAGACCCAGTACTTC. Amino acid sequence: CSATLVQETQYF.